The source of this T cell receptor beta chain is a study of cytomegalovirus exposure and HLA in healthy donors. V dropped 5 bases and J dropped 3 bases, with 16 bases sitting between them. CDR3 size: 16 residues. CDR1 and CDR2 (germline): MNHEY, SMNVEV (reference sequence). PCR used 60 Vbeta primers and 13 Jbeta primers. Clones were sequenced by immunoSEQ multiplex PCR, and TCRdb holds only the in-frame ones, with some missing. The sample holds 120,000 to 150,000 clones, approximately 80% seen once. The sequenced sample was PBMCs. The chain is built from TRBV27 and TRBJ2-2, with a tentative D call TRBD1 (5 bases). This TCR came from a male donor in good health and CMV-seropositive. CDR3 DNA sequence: TGTGCCAGCAGTCCCCCGCGACAGAGATACACCGGGGAGCTGTTTTTT. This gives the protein CASSPPRQRYTGELFF.